Listed here are 30 T cell receptor beta chains from one sample, sequenced in a study of blood T cell repertoires in COVID-19. Sequenced by immunoSEQ multiplex PCR; TCRdb stores in-frame clones only, minus some. The data show roughly 170,000 clones, 70% to 90% seen once. Sequences were obtained from peripheral blood. Source of these receptors: a man in his sixties or seventies with active or convalescent COVID-19.

The J gene is TRBJ2-5, the V gene TRBV27, with 11 bases that match TRBD2. The CDR3 has 15 amino acids. Germline V gene data show CDR1 as MNHEY and CDR2 as SMNVEV (reference sequence). With 6 bases clipped from V and 6 bases from J, the junction kept 9 bases outside the gene matches. The CDR3 loop is CASSPYVAGGKTQYF. For the CDR3, the DNA is TGTGCCAGCAGCCCCTATGTAGCGGGGGGGAAGACCCAGTACTTC.

V and J are TRBV7-2 and TRBJ2-5, with D tentatively TRBD2 (5 bases). Per germline, CDR1 SGHTA and CDR2 FQGNSA. Trimming removed 5 bases at V and 4 bases at J, with 17 bases between. This CDR3 has 15 amino acids. CDR3 residues: CASSLSGLSGETQYF. CDR3 nucleotides: TGTGCCAGCAGCCTCTCTGGACTGTCCGGAGAGACCCAGTACTTC.

V is TRBV29-1 and J is TRBJ1-5; TRBD1 matches at 8 bases. CDR3 length: 12 amino acids. CDR1 and CDR2 (germline): SQVTM, ANQGSEA. The V gene end was trimmed by 4 bases and the J gene end by 7 bases; junction bases not matched to a gene: 3. CDR3 sequence reads: CSVGQGRQPQHF. CDR3 DNA: TGCAGCGTTGGACAGGGGAGACAGCCCCAGCATTTT.

The rearrangement links TRBV7-9 to TRBJ2-7; a possible D gene is TRBD2 (5 bases). Per germline, CDR1 SEHNR and CDR2 FQNEAQ (reference sequence). This CDR3 has 13 amino acids. V was trimmed by 3 bases and J by 7 bases, leaving 13 bases between them. The CDR3 loop reads CASSLATRGEQYF. The CDR3 coding sequence is TGTGCCAGCAGCTTGGCAACCCGCGGGGAGCAGTACTTC. Variable domain in full (rest from reference TRBV7-9 and TRBJ2-7): DTGVSQNPRHKITKRGQNVTFRCDPISEHNRLYWYRQTLGQGPEFLTYFQNEAQLEKSRLLSDRFSAERPKGSFSTLEIQRTEQGDSAMYLCASSLATRGEQYFGPGTRLTVT.

The chain's CDR3 is CASSKPGLGYTF. The CDR3 coding sequence is TGTGCCAGCAGTAAACCAGGGCTTGGCTACACCTTC. J is TRBJ1-2 and V is TRBV6-5, with D possibly being TRBD1 (5 bases). V was cut by 5 bases and J by 7 bases, with 11 bases left in between. The CDR3 has 12 amino acids. CDR1 is MNHEY and CDR2 is SVGAGI in the germline V gene.

The chain carries TRBV24-1 and TRBJ2-3, with a possible D match to TRBD1 (6 bases). Trimming pared 0 bases from V and 0 bases from J, leaving 9 bases between. Germline CDR1 and CDR2: KGHDR and SFDVKD. The CDR3 totals 16 residues. The CDR3 nucleotides read TGTGCCACCAGTGATTTGCAGACAGGTAGCACAGATACGCAGTATTTT. This gives the protein CATSDLQTGSTDTQYF.

The chain joins TRBV30 to TRBJ2-7; 12 bases are a match to TRBD2. Germline lookup yields CDR1 GTSNPN and CDR2 SVGIG (reference sequence). The CDR3 has 13 amino acids. The trim removed 6 bases at V and 4 bases at J, leaving 4 bases unmatched. The CDR3 coding sequence is TGTGCCTGCGCGACTAGCGGGAGTTACGAGCAGTACTTC. Encoded protein: CACATSGSYEQYF.

The rearrangement links TRBV29-1 to TRBJ2-1, with D perhaps matching TRBD1 (6 bases). The V gene's germline CDR1 is SQVTM and CDR2 ANQGSEA. CDR3 length equals 13 residues. V was trimmed by 4 bases and J by 9 bases, leaving 16 bases between them. CDR3 amino acids: CSVVGQLRGEQFF. The DNA of the CDR3 is TGCAGCGTTGTAGGACAGCTCCGGGGTGAGCAGTTCTTC.

Only one count was recorded for this clone. The J gene is TRBJ1-4, the V gene TRBV29-1; no definite D call. The CDR3 has 12 amino acids. Germline CDR1 and CDR2: SQVTM and ANQGSEA. Trimming removed 4 bases at V and 8 bases at J, with 11 bases between. CDR3 nucleotide sequence: TGCAGCGTTGGGAGCATCGCCGAAAAACTGTTTTTT. Translated: CSVGSIAEKLFF. Full variable domain (missing parts from reference TRBV29-1 and TRBJ1-4): SAVISQKPSRDICQRGTSLTIQCQVDSQVTMMFWYRQQPGQSLTLIATANQGSEATYESGFVIDKFPISRPNLTFSTLTVSNMSPEDSSIYLCSVGSIAEKLFFGSGTQLSVL.

The rearrangement joins TRBV19 to TRBJ2-3, with D unresolved. Germline V gene lookup returns CDR1 LNHDA and CDR2 SQIVND (reference sequence). The V end lost 4 bases, the J end lost 6 bases, and 2 bases lay between the germline ends. The CDR3 runs 10 residues. The CDR3 is CASSTDTQYF. CDR3 nucleotides: TGTGCCAGTAGTACGGATACGCAGTATTTT.

This clone was observed a few times. This chain uses TRBV5-4 with TRBJ2-7; possibly TRBD1 for D (5 bases). Germline CDR1 and CDR2: SGHNT and YYREEE (reference sequence). This CDR3 spans 13 amino acids. Trimming removed 2 bases from V and 6 bases from J, with 12 bases in between. CDR3 bases: TGTGCCAGCAGCTTACCCAGGGTTGGCGAGCAGTACTTC. This gives the protein CASSLPRVGEQYF.

The sample holds a few counts of this clone. The rearrangement joins TRBV28 to TRBJ2-1; 9 nucleotides align to TRBD2. J lost 4 bases, V lost 2 bases, and 3 bases had no gene match. CDR3 size: 15 residues. Germline V gives CDR1 MDHEN, CDR2 SYDVKM. The CDR3: CASSLETSGYNEQFF. CDR3 DNA sequence: TGTGCCAGCAGTTTAGAGACTAGCGGTTACAATGAGCAGTTCTTC.

The V call is TRBV6-5, the J call TRBJ1-3, with 9 positions matching TRBD1. Germline CDR1 and CDR2: MNHEY and SVGAGI. V shed 5 bases and J 2 bases; nucleotides not matched to a gene: 1. CDR3 length: 14 amino acids. CDR3 bases: TGTGCCAGCAGTCGGGACAGGGCTGGAAACACCATATATTTT. This codes for CASSRDRAGNTIYF.

This clone was seen only once. The chain couples TRBV6-1 to TRBJ2-2; 9 bases map to TRBD2. CDR3 length: 15 amino acids. V trimming: 3 bases; J trimming: 6 bases; junction bases outside the gene matches: 5. The V gene's germline CDR1 is MNHNS and CDR2 SASEGT. CDR3 sequence: CASSDGLARSGELFF. In DNA form, the CDR3 reads TGTGCCAGCAGTGACGGACTAGCGCGGTCCGGGGAGCTGTTTTTT.

The genes are TRBV4-3 and TRBJ2-3, with 9 nucleotides matching TRBD2. This CDR3 spans 15 amino acids. CDR1 is LGHNA, CDR2 YSLEER, per germline. Trimming cost V 1 base and J 8 bases; bases outside gene matches: 7. This CDR3 is CASSQAIAGDGTQYF. The CDR3 DNA reads as TGCGCCAGCAGCCAAGCGATAGCGGGAGATGGTACGCAGTATTTT.

The V and J genes are TRBV15 and TRBJ2-5; 7 nucleotides agree with TRBD2. Germline loops: CDR1 LNHNV, CDR2 YYDKDF (reference sequence). The CDR3 covers 15 residues. The J segment lost 5 bases and the V segment lost 1 base, leaving 7 bases of the junction unmatched. The CDR3 region has the DNA TGTGCCACCAGCAGAGTAGCGGGCACGGGTGAGACCCAGTACTTC. Its protein product is CATSRVAGTGETQYF.

This chain joins TRBV27 and TRBJ1-4, with unresolved D. In germline, CDR1 is MNHEY, CDR2 SMNVEV (reference sequence). The length of the CDR3 is 12 residues. The ends were cut back, 6 bases at V and 4 bases at J, with 6 bases in the middle. CDR3 sequence reads: CASRGHNEKLFF. The CDR3 DNA reads as TGTGCCAGCAGGGGCCATAATGAAAAACTGTTTTTT.

The V and J genes are TRBV19 and TRBJ1-1, with TRBD1 matching 9 bases. Trimming at V came to 5 bases and at J to 3 bases, leaving 7 bases not matched to a gene. Germline V gene data show CDR1 as LNHDA and CDR2 as SQIVND (reference sequence). This CDR3 region has 15 residues. The CDR3 region is CASSGTGSADTEAFF. CDR3 coding DNA: TGTGCCAGTAGTGGGACAGGGTCGGCGGACACTGAAGCTTTCTTT.

This clone was seen once. This chain links TRBV12-3 or TRBV12-4 with TRBJ1-4; D gene ambiguous. V dropped 4 bases and J dropped 11 bases, with 11 bases sitting between them. The length of the CDR3 is 12 residues. CDR3 DNA sequence: TGTGCCAGCAGTTGGCGGGGTCGGAAACTGTTTTTT. It translates to CASSWRGRKLFF.

J is TRBJ1-2 and V is TRBV15; tentatively, D is TRBD1 (6 bases). Deletions cut 1 base from V and 0 bases from J, with 18 bases between. The germline V gene encodes CDR1 LNHNV and CDR2 YYDKDF (reference sequence). This CDR3 region has 18 residues. The CDR3 DNA reads TGTGCCACCAGCAGAGGGGGGAGAACAGGGACCGCTAACTATGGCTACACCTTC. It yields the protein CATSRGGRTGTANYGYTF.

CDR3 sequence reads: CSVEDRGEANYGYTF. The CDR3 nucleotides read TGCAGCGTTGAAGATCGGGGGGAAGCTAACTATGGCTACACCTTC. The V gene is TRBV29-1, the J gene TRBJ1-2, with D possibly TRBD1 on 5 matching bases. The CDR3 runs to 15 residues. CDR1 and CDR2 from the germline V gene are SQVTM and ANQGSEA. V lost 0 bases and J 0 bases, leaving 11 bases between the germline ends.

V gene TRBV6-6 combines with J gene TRBJ1-5, with 7 nucleotides matching TRBD1. V lost 7 bases to trimming and J lost 3 bases; unmatched junction nucleotides: 6. Looked up from germline, CDR1 is MNHNY and CDR2 is SVGAGI (reference sequence). The length of the CDR3 is 14 residues. The CDR3 bases are TGTGCCAGCACCCGAGACAGGGTCAATCAGCCCCAGCATTTT. Protein sequence: CASTRDRVNQPQHF.

The rearrangement joins TRBV6-5 to TRBJ1-1; D might be TRBD1 (6 bases). Germline V gene lookup returns CDR1 MNHEY and CDR2 SVGAGI. The CDR3 extends over 13 amino acids. Trimming pared 2 bases from V and 4 bases from J, leaving 8 bases between. CDR3 region: CASSYMGATEAFF. The CDR3 DNA is TGTGCCAGCAGTTACATGGGGGCCACTGAAGCTTTCTTT.

The chain couples TRBV6-2 or TRBV6-3 to TRBJ1-1, with D possibly being TRBD1 (5 bases). The V end was cut by 2 bases, the J end by 0 bases, with 19 bases between. The V gene's germline CDR1 is MNHEY and CDR2 SVGEGT. CDR3 length equals 18 residues. CDR3 residues: CASSYPPAFRGMNTEAFF. CDR3 DNA sequence: TGTGCCAGCAGTTACCCCCCGGCCTTCCGGGGGATGAACACTGAAGCTTTCTTT.

The chain has TRBV7-9 and TRBJ2-7; perhaps TRBD2 as D (6 bases). The ends were cut back, 2 bases at V and 0 bases at J, with 11 bases in the middle. The CDR3 sequence is 15 residues long. Germline V gene data show CDR1 as SEHNR and CDR2 as FQNEAQ (reference sequence). The CDR3 region is CASSLLSGVSYEQYF. CDR3 DNA: TGTGCCAGCAGCTTACTGTCGGGGGTCTCCTACGAGCAGTACTTC.

This clone showed up many times. The V call is TRBV3-1 (or the pseudogene TRBV3-2), the J call TRBJ1-6; the D gene is possibly TRBD1 (6 bases). Germline lookup yields CDR1 LGHDT and CDR2 YNNKEL (reference sequence). V lost 4 bases, J lost 4 bases, and 20 bases lay in between. CDR3 size: 18 residues. CDR3 amino acids: CASSLGTPLKAYNSPLHF. In DNA, the CDR3 is TGTGCCAGCAGCCTCGGGACACCCCTCAAGGCTTATAATTCACCCCTCCACTTT.

This chain joins TRBV7-2 and TRBJ1-3, with D possibly matching TRBD1 (6 bases). The V end was cut by 5 bases, the J end by 0 bases, with 14 bases between. The CDR3 runs to 16 residues. CDR1 is SGHTA and CDR2 is FQGNSA in the germline V gene. The CDR3 here is CASSSQTGFSGNTIYF. CDR3 bases: TGTGCCAGCAGCAGTCAGACAGGATTCTCTGGAAACACCATATATTTT. Together with reference TRBV7-2 and TRBJ1-3, the CDR3 gives the full variable domain: GAGVSQSPSNKVTEKGKDVELRCDPISGHTALYWYRQSLGQGLEFLIYFQGNSAPDKSGLPSDRFSAERTGGSVSTLTIQRTQQEDSAVYLCASSSQTGFSGNTIYFGEGSWLTVV.

The rearrangement joins TRBV9 to TRBJ2-1; a weak D match, TRBD2 (6 bases). Trimming shortened V by 3 bases and J by 6 bases, and 22 bases separated the two germline ends. Germline-derived CDR1 and CDR2 are SGDLS and YYNGEE. This CDR3 is built from 17 residues. The CDR3 nucleotides read TGTGCCAGCAGCGGCCCGACCGAGGAGGGTGTGGGCAATGAGCAGTTCTTC. Translating it yields CASSGPTEEGVGNEQFF.

The chain carries TRBV9 and TRBJ2-2, with D perhaps matching TRBD1 (5 bases). Trimming shortened V by 0 bases and J by 4 bases, and 10 bases separated the two germline ends. The CDR3 sequence is 15 residues long. CDR1 and CDR2 (germline): SGDLS, YYNGEE. The DNA of the CDR3 is TGTGCCAGCAGCGTAGACCAGGGATCCACCGGGGAGCTGTTTTTT. It codes for CASSVDQGSTGELFF.

The chain carries TRBV19 and TRBJ2-7; perhaps TRBD2 as D (6 bases). Trimming stripped 5 bases from V and 9 bases from J, with 23 bases between. Germline values: CDR1 LNHDA, CDR2 SQIVND (reference sequence). This CDR3 comprises 15 residues. DNA of the CDR3: TGTGCCAGTAGTGACGGGACTCCCGGTTACTTCGGGCAGTACTTC. Its translation is CASSDGTPGYFGQYF.